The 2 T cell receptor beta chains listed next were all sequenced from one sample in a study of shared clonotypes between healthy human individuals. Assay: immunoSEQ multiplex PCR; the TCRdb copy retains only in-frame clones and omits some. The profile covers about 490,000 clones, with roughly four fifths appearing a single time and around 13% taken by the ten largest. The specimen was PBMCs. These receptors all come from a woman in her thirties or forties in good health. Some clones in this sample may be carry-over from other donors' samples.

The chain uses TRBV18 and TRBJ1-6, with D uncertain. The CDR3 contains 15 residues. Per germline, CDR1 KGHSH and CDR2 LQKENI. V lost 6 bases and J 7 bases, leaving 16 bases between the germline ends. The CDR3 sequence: CASSTVGLENSPLHF. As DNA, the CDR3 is TGTGCCAGCTCCACTGTGGGTCTTGAAAATTCACCCCTCCACTTT. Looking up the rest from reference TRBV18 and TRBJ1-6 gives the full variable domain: NAGVMQNPRHLVRRRGQEARLRCSPMKGHSHVYWYRQLPEEGLKFMVYLQKENIIDESGMPKERFSAEFPKEGPSILRIQQVVRGDSAAYFCASSTVGLENSPLHFGNGTRLTVT.

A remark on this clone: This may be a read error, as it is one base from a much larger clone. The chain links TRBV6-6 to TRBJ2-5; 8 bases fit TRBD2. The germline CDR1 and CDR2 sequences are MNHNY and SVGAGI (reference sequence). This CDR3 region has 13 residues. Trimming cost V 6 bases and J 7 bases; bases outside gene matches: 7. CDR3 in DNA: TGTGCCAGCAGAAAAGCGGGAGAAGGGACCCAGTACTTC. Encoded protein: CASRKAGEGTQYF.